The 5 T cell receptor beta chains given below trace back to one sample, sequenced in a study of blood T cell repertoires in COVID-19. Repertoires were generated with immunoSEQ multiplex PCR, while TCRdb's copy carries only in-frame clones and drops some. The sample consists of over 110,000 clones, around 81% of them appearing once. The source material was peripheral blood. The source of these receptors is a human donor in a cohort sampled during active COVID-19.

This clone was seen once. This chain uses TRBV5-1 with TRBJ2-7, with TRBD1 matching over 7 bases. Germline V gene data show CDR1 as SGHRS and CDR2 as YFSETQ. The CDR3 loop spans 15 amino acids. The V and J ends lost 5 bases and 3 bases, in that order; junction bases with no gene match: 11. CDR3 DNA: TGCGCCAGCAGGTATAACCTGGGACAGATCTACGAGCAGTACTTC. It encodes CASRYNLGQIYEQYF.

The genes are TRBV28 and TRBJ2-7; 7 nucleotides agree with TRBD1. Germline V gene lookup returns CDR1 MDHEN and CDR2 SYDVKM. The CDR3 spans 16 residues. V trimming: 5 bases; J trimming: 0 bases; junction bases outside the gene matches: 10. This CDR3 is CASSPPTGLYSYEQYF. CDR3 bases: TGTGCCAGCAGTCCGCCGACAGGGCTTTACTCCTACGAGCAGTACTTC.

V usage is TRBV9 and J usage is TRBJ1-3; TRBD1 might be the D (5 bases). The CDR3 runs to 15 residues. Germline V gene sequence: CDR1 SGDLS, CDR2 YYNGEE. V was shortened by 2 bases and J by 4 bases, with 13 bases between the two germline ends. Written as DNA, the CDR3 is TGTGCCAGCAGCGTGGGGGGAACGGACGGAAACACCATATATTTT. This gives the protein CASSVGGTDGNTIYF.

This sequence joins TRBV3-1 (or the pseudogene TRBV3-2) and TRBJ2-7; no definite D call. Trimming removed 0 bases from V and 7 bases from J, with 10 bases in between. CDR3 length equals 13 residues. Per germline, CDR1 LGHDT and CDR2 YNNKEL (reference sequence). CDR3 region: CASSQDSLSEQYF. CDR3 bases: TGTGCCAGCAGCCAAGATAGCTTGAGTGAGCAGTACTTC.

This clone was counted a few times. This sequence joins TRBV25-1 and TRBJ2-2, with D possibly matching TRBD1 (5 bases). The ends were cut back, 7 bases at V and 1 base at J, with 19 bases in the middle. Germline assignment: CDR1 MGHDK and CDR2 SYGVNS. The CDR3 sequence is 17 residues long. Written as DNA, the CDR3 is TGTGCCAGCAACCGAAGGGGTCGCACAGGGAACACCGGGGAGCTGTTTTTT. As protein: CASNRRGRTGNTGELFF. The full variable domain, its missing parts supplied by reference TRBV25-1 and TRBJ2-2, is EADIYQTPRYLVIGTGKKITLECSQTMGHDKMYWYQQDPGMELHLIHYSYGVNSTEKGDLSSESTVSRIRTEHFPLTLESARPSHTSQYLCASNRRGRTGNTGELFFGEGSRLTVL.